Listed below are T cell receptor beta chains from one sample, sequenced in a study of T cells in Graves' hyperthyroidism and ophthalmopathy. TCRdb ran MiXCR on the multiplex PCR reads and lists one entry per CDR3 protein. The sample has under 400,000 distinct CDR3 sequences, around 15% seen once; the top ten hold approximately 20%. Sequencing input: blood. All receptors come from a woman aged 60-70 years with Graves' ophthalmopathy. The CDR3 runs from the conserved cysteine through the conserved F or W. The order of the fields is J gene, clone size, V gene, D gene, CDR3 DNA, CDR3 protein. D genes are given only for firm matches. Rows may omit the clone size; those that give it use once, few, many or a size class.

>TRBJ2-1|many|TRBV18|TRBD2
TGTGCCAGCTCCTACGGGACTAGCGGCTCCTACAATGAGCAGTTCTTC
CASSYGTSGSYNEQFF
>TRBJ2-1|few|TRBV20-1|NA
TGCAGTGCTTACCGGGGGAGGAGCTCCTACAATGAGCAGTTCTTC
CSAYRGRSSYNEQFF
>TRBJ2-5|NA|TRBV12-3/TRBV12-4|TRBD2
TGTGCCAGCAGACGGGGACTAGCGGGAGTGGAGACCCAGTACTTC
CASRRGLAGVETQYF
>TRBJ2-7|many|TRBV11-2|NA
TGTGCCAGCAGCTTACGCTCCTACGAGCAGTACTTC
CASSLRSYEQYF
>TRBJ2-3|many|TRBV13|TRBD2
TGTGCCAGCAGCCACAGACTAGCGGGAGGGCAGAGGTTGGATACGCAGTATTTT
CASSHRLAGGQRLDTQYF
>TRBJ2-1|NA|TRBV19|NA
TGTGCCAGTAACCAAGGACAGAAATACAATGAGCAGTTCTTC
CASNQGQKYNEQFF
>TRBJ2-5|NA|TRBV5-4|TRBD1
TGTGCCAGCAGCCACGCCGGGACAGGGAAAGAGACCCAGTACTTC
CASSHAGTGKETQYF
>TRBJ1-1|many|TRBV5-1|NA
TGCGCCAGCAGCAGGGCAGGGTATGAGAACACTGAAGCTTTCTTT
CASSRAGYENTEAFF
>TRBJ2-7|many|TRBV4-2|NA
TGTGCCAGCAGCCAAGCGCTGGGGAGAAGCTCCTACGAGCAGTACTTC
CASSQALGRSSYEQYF
>TRBJ2-1|NA|TRBV5-1|TRBD2
TGCGCCAGCAGCCCAATTAGCGGGAGGGCCAATGAGCAGTTCTTC
CASSPISGRANEQFF
>TRBJ2-5|few|TRBV7-6|NA
TGTGCCAGCAGGGGGTGGCAAGAGACCCAGTACTTC
CASRGWQETQYF
>TRBJ1-1|many|TRBV2|NA
TGTGCCAGCAGTGGGGGGGAAAGGAACACTGAAGCTTTCTTT
CASSGGERNTEAFF
>TRBJ2-5|few|TRBV5-1|TRBD2
TGCGCCAGCAGCTCGGGACTAGCGGGAGGGGCCGAGACCCAGTACTTC
CASSSGLAGGAETQYF
>TRBJ1-4|many|TRBV18|NA
TGTGCCAGCTCGCAACATGGGCAGGGCGGCGAAAAACTGTTTTTT
CASSQHGQGGEKLFF
>TRBJ2-2|few|TRBV9|TRBD1
TGTGCCAGCAGCGTGACAGGGGTACACAGCGGGGAGCTGTTTTTT
CASSVTGVHSGELFF
>TRBJ2-3|many|TRBV15|NA
TGTGCCACCGGGGAGCTTGGCACAGATACGCAGTATTTT
CATGELGTDTQYF
>TRBJ1-5|many|TRBV12-5|NA
TGTGCTAGTGGCCGCCGGTGGGGAGGGGGTCATCAGCCCCAGCATTTT
CASGRRWGGGHQPQHF
>TRBJ2-1|NA|TRBV27|NA
TGTGCCAGCAGTTTTCACAGCCCGTACAATGAGCAGTTCTTC
CASSFHSPYNEQFF
>TRBJ1-1|many|TRBV2|NA
TGTGCCAGCAGTGCCAGTCAGATGAACACTGAAGCTTTCTTT
CASSASQMNTEAFF
>TRBJ2-3|many|TRBV5-1|NA
TGCGCCAGCAGCTGGACTAGCACAGATACGCAGTATTTT
CASSWTSTDTQYF
>TRBJ2-3|few|TRBV2|TRBD1
TGTGCCAGCAGCCCGGGACAGGGTTTCGCAGATACGCAGTATTTT
CASSPGQGFADTQYF
>TRBJ2-4|many|TRBV30|TRBD2
TGTGCCTGGAGTCGGGGGGGGGCGCACCCGGCCAAAAACATTCAGTACTTC
CAWSRGGAHPAKNIQYF
>TRBJ2-1|many|TRBV28|NA
TGTGCCAGCAGTTTTTCCGGGAATAGGCACAATGAGCAGTTCTTC
CASSFSGNRHNEQFF
>TRBJ1-6|few|TRBV6-1|TRBD1
TGTGCCAGCAGTGGGAACAGGGGGAATCAATCACCCCTCCACTTT
CASSGNRGNQSPLHF
>TRBJ1-5|many|TRBV2|TRBD1
TGTGCCAGCAGCTGGACAGGAATTAGCAATCAGCCCCAGCATTTT
CASSWTGISNQPQHF
>TRBJ2-2|NA|TRBV20-1|TRBD1
TGCAGTGCTAGAGGCGACGACAGGGGGAACGGGGAGCTGTTTTTT
CSARGDDRGNGELFF
>TRBJ1-2|many|TRBV7-9|NA
TGTGCCAGCAGGGGGGGCGACTATGGCTACACCTTC
CASRGGDYGYTF
>TRBJ2-1|NA|TRBV30|TRBD2
TGTGCCTGGAAGGGACTAGCGGGAGGCAGCTCCTACAATGAGCAGTTCTTC
CAWKGLAGGSSYNEQFF
>TRBJ1-1|many|TRBV2|NA
TGTGCCAGCAGTGAATTTGAGGGGAGAGGTGAAGCTTTCTTT
CASSEFEGRGEAFF
>TRBJ1-4|many|TRBV30|NA
TGTGCCTGGACTAGAACGGCAGGGGAGGGAAAACTGTTTTTT
CAWTRTAGEGKLFF
>TRBJ2-3|few|TRBV12-3/TRBV12-4|NA
TGTGCCAGCAGTCGACGGGATACAGATACGCAGTATTTT
CASSRRDTDTQYF
>TRBJ2-5|many|TRBV5-1|TRBD2
TGCGCCAGCAGCACGGGACTATCAGAGACCCAGTACTTC
CASSTGLSETQYF
>TRBJ2-5|many|TRBV28|NA
TGTGCCAGCAGGAATTGGAGAGGGCCGGGAGAGACCCAGTACTTC
CASRNWRGPGETQYF
>TRBJ2-1|few|TRBV27|TRBD2
TGTGCCAGCTCCCCCGAAGGACTAGCCCATGAGCAGTTCTTC
CASSPEGLAHEQFF
>TRBJ2-5|many|TRBV6-2/TRBV6-3|NA
TGTGCCAGCAGTTACCCATTGGCTGGGTCAGGGGAGACCCAGTACTTC
CASSYPLAGSGETQYF
>TRBJ2-5|few|TRBV6-6|NA
TGTGCCAGCAGTTACGGGGGCAGGGAGACCCAGTACTTC
CASSYGGRETQYF
>TRBJ1-1|many|TRBV7-6|NA
TGTGCCAGCAGCTTAGTGGGATTGAACACTGAAGCTTTCTTT
CASSLVGLNTEAFF
>TRBJ2-3|many|TRBV3-1|TRBD2
TGTGCCAGCAGCCCTTCTCGCGGGAGGAAAGCAGATACGCAGTATTTT
CASSPSRGRKADTQYF
>TRBJ1-1|NA|TRBV7-8|TRBD1
TGTGCCAGCAGCTTCCCAGGGGGTTGGGACACTGAAGCTTTCTTT
CASSFPGGWDTEAFF
>TRBJ2-3|NA|TRBV10-2|NA
TGCGCCAGCAGGGATACTCTTAGGGGGAATACGCAGTATTTT
CASRDTLRGNTQYF
>TRBJ1-1|many|TRBV7-9|TRBD1
TGTGCCAGCATCCCCCAGGGGGAACGCACTGAAGCTTTCTTT
CASIPQGERTEAFF
>TRBJ2-3|NA|TRBV7-2|TRBD2
TGTGCCAGCAGCTTAGGTTCCGGGAGGGCCGCGGATACGCAGTATTTT
CASSLGSGRAADTQYF
>TRBJ2-5|NA|TRBV12-3/TRBV12-4|NA
TGTGCCAGCAGTTCCCAGGCAGCGGGAGAGACCCAGTACTTC
CASSSQAAGETQYF
>TRBJ1-4|few|TRBV6-1|TRBD1
TGTGCCAGCAGTACACTGAGGACAGGGAAGACTAATGAAAAACTGTTTTTT
CASSTLRTGKTNEKLFF
>TRBJ2-7|NA|TRBV4-2|TRBD2
TGTGCCAGCAGCCAAGATAGGACTAGCATCGTTTACGAGCAGTACTTC
CASSQDRTSIVYEQYF
>TRBJ2-7|many|TRBV20-1|TRBD2
TGCAGTGCTAGGGATAGCGGGAGGAACTCCTACGAGCAGTACTTC
CSARDSGRNSYEQYF
>TRBJ2-1|many|TRBV6-1|NA
TGTGCCAGCAGTGAAGTGCGCTCCTACAATGAGCAGTTCTTC
CASSEVRSYNEQFF
>TRBJ2-3|NA|TRBV6-2/TRBV6-3|TRBD1
TGTGCCAGCAGATTAATCCTGGGACAGACTAACACAGATACGCAGTATTTT
CASRLILGQTNTDTQYF
>TRBJ1-4|NA|TRBV4-1|NA
TGCGCCAGCAGCCAAGATCCGGGCGGAGGGGCAGGGGAAAAACTGTTTTTT
CASSQDPGGGAGEKLFF
>TRBJ2-1|many|TRBV30|NA
TGTGCCTGGACGTGGGGGAACACCAATGAGCAGTTCTTC
CAWTWGNTNEQFF